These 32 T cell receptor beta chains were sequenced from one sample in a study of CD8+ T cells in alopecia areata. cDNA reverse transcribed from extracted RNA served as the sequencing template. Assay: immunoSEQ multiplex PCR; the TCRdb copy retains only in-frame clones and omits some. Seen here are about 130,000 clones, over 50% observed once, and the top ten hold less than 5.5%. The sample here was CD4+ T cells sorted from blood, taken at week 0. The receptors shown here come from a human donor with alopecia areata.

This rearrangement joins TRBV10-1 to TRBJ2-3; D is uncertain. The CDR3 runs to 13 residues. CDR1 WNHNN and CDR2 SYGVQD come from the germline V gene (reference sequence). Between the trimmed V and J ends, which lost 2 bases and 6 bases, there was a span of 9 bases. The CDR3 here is CASSEPRRDTQYF. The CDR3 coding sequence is TGCGCCAGCAGTGAGCCGAGAAGGGATACGCAGTATTTT.

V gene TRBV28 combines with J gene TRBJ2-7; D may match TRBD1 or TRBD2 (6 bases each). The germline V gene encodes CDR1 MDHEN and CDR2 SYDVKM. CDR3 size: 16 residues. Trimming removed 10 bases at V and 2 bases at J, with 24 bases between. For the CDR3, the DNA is TGTGCCAACTTAGGAGCGGGCAGCGGACAGACCTACGAGCAGTACTTC. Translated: CANLGAGSGQTYEQYF.

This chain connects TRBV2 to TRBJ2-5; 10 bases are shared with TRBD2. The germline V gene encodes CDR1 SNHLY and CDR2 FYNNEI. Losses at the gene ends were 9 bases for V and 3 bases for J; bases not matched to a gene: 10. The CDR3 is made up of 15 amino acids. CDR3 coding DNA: TGTGCCAGTAGCGGGGGGCCCCTGGGGGAAGAGACCCAGTACTTC. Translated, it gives CASSGGPLGEETQYF.

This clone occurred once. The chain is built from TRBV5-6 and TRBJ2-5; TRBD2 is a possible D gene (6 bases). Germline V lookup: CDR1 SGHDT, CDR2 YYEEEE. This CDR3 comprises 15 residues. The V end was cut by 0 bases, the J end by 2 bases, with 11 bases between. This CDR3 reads CASSLVSGVQETQYF. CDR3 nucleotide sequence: TGTGCCAGCAGCTTGGTATCGGGAGTACAAGAGACCCAGTACTTC.

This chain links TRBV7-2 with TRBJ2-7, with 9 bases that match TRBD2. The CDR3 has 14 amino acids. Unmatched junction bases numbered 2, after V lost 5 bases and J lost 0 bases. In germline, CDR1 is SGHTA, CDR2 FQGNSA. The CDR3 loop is CASSPSGASYEQYF. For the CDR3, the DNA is TGTGCCAGCAGCCCTAGCGGGGCCTCCTACGAGCAGTACTTC.

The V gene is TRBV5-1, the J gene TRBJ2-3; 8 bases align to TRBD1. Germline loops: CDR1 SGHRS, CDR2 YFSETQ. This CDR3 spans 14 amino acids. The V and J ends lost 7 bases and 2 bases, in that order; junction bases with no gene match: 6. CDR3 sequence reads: CASGVGQVTDTQYF. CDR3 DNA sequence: TGCGCCAGCGGGGTGGGACAGGTCACAGATACGCAGTATTTT. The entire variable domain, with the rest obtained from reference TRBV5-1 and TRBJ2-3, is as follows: KAGVTQTPRYLIKTRGQQVTLSCSPISGHRSVSWYQQTPGQGLQFLFEYFSETQRNKGNFPGRFSGRQFSNSRSEMNVSTLELGDSALYLCASGVGQVTDTQYFGPGTRLTVL.

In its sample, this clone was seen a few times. The CDR3 DNA reads as TGCGCCAGCAGCCAAGATATGCAGACGAATCAGCCCCAGCATTTT. It specifies CASSQDMQTNQPQHF. The J gene is TRBJ1-5, the V gene TRBV4-3; D remains ambiguous. Germline CDR1 LGHNA, CDR2 YSLEER. The CDR3 is 15 residues long. Deletions cut 0 bases from V and 4 bases from J, with 10 bases between.

DNA of the CDR3: TGTGCCAGCAGCAATCCCCGGTCGGGAACAGATACGCAGTATTTT. Translation: CASSNPRSGTDTQYF. The rearrangement uses TRBV7-2 and TRBJ2-3, with a possible D match to TRBD2 (5 bases). V was cut by 5 bases and J by 3 bases, with 15 bases left in between. From germline, CDR1 is SGHTA and CDR2 FQGNSA. CDR3 length: 15 residues.

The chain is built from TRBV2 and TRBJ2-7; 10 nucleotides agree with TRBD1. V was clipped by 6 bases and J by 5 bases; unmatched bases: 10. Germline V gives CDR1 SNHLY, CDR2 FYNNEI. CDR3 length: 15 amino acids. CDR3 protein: CASRETTGGFNEQYF. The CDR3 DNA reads TGTGCCAGCAGAGAAACGACAGGGGGCTTCAACGAGCAGTACTTC.

The CDR3 DNA sequence: TGTGCCAGCAGCCAGGACAGGGGGGGAGAGCAGTACTTC. Its translation is CASSQDRGGEQYF. The chain is built from TRBV7-2 and TRBJ2-7; 10 positions agree with TRBD1. V trimming: 5 bases; J trimming: 7 bases; junction bases outside the gene matches: 5. The CDR3 spans 13 residues. CDR1 SGHTA and CDR2 FQGNSA come from the germline V gene.

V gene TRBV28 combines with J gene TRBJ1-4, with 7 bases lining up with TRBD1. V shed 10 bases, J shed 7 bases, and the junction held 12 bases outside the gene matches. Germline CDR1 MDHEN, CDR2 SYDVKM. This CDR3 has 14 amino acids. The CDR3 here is CATSHRGMGEKLFF. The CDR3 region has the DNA TGTGCCACCTCTCACAGGGGTATGGGTGAAAAACTGTTTTTT.

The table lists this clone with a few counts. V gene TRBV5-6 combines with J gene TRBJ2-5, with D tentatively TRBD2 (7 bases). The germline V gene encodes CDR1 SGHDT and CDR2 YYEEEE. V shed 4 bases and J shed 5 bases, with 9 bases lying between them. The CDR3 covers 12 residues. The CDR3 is CASSGGGETQYF. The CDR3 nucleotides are TGTGCCAGCAGCGGGGGGGGCGAGACCCAGTACTTC.

In DNA form, the CDR3 reads TGCGCCAGCAGCCAAGATGGCAGTGGGGGCCATTCACCCCTCCACTTT. Amino acid sequence: CASSQDGSGGHSPLHF. This rearrangement joins TRBV4-1 to TRBJ1-6; possible D gene TRBD1, 6 bases. V shed 0 bases and J shed 8 bases, with 14 bases lying between them. CDR1 is MGHRA and CDR2 is YSYEKL in the germline V gene. This CDR3 has 16 amino acids.

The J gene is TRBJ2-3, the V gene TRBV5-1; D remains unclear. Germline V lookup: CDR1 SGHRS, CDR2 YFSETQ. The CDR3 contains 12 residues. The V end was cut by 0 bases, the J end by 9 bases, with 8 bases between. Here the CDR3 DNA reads TGCGCCAGCAGCTTGGATATTAAGACGCAGTATTTT. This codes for CASSLDIKTQYF.

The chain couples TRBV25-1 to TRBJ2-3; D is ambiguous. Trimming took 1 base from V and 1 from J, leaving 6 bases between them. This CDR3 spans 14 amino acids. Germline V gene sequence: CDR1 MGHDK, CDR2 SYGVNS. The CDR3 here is CASSEFQGTDTQYF. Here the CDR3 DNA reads TGTGCCAGCAGTGAATTTCAGGGCACAGATACGCAGTATTTT.

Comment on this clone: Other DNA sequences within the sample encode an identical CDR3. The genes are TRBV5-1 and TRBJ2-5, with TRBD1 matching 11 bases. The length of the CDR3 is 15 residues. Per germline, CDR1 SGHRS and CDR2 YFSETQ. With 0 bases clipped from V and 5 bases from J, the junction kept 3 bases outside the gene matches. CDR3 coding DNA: TGCGCCAGCAGCTTGGGGACAGGGGGCCGGGAGACCCAGTACTTC. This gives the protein CASSLGTGGRETQYF.

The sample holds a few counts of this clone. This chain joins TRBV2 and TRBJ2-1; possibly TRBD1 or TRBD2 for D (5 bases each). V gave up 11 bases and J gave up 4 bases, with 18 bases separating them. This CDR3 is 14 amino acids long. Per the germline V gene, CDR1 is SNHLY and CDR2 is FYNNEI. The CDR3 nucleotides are TGTGCCCGTGGGGCTAGCATTGAATACAATGAGCAGTTCTTC. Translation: CARGASIEYNEQFF.

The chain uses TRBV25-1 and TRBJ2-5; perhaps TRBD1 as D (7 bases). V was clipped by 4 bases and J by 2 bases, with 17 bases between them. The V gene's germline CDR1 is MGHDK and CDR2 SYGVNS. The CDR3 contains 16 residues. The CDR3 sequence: CASSGSGRGDQETQYF. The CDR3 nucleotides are TGTGCCAGCAGTGGATCAGGCAGGGGGGATCAAGAGACCCAGTACTTC.

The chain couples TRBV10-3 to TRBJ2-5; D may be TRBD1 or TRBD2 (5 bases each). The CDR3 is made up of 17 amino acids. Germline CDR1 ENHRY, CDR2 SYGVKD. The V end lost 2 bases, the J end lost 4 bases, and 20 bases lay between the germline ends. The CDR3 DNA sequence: TGTGCCATCAGTGAGCTCTTGTCGAGGGGCCTAGGAGAGACCCAGTACTTC. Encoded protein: CAISELLSRGLGETQYF.

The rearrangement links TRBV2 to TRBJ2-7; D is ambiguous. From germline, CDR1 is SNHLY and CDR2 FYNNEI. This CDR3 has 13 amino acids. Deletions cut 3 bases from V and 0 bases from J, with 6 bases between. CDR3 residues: CASSENGSYEQYF. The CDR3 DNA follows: TGTGCCAGCAGTGAGAACGGCTCCTACGAGCAGTACTTC. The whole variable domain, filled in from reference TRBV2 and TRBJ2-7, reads EPEVTQTPSHQVTQMGQEVILRCVPISNHLYFYWYRQILGQKVEFLVSFYNNEISEKSEIFDDQFSVERPDGSNFTLKIRSTKLEDSAMYFCASSENGSYEQYFGPGTRLTVT.

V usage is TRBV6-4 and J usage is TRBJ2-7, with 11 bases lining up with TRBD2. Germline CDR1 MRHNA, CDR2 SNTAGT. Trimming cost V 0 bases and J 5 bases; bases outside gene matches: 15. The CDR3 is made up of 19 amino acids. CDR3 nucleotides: TGTGCCAGCAGTGACTCGATTGTAGCGGGGGGGCCGTGGAGCCACGAGCAGTACTTC. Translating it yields CASSDSIVAGGPWSHEQYF.

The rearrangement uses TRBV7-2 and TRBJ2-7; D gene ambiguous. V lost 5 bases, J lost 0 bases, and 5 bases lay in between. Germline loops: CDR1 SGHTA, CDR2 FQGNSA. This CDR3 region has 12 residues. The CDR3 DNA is TGTGCCAGCAGCCCCCACTCCTACGAGCAGTACTTC. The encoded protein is CASSPHSYEQYF. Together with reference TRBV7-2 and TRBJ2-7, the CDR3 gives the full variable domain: GAGVSQSPSNKVTEKGKDVELRCDPISGHTALYWYRQSLGQGLEFLIYFQGNSAPDKSGLPSDRFSAERTGGSVSTLTIQRTQQEDSAVYLCASSPHSYEQYFGPGTRLTVT.

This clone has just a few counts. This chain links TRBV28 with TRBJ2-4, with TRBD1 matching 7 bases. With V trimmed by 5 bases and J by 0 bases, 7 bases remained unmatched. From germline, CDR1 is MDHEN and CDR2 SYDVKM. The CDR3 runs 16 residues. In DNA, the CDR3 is TGTGCCAGCAGTCCCATGGGACAGCTAGCCAAAAACATTCAGTACTTC. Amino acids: CASSPMGQLAKNIQYF.

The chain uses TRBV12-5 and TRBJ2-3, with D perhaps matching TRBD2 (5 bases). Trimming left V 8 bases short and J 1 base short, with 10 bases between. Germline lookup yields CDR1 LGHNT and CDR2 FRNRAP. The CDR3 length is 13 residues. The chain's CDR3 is CASLGGGTDTQYF. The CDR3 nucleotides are TGTGCTAGTCTAGGAGGCGGCACAGATACGCAGTATTTT.

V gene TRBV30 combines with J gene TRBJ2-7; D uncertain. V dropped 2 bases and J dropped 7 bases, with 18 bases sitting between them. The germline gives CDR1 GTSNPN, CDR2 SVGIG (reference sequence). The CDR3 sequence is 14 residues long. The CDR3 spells CAWSILTRLGEQYF. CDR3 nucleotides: TGTGCCTGGAGTATCCTGACTCGCCTCGGGGAGCAGTACTTC.

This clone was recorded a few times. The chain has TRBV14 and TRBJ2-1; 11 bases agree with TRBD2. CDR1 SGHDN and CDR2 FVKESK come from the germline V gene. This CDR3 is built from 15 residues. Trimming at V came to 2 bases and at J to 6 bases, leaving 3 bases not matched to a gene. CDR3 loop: CASSQTSGGFNEQFF. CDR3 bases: TGTGCCAGCAGCCAAACTAGCGGGGGTTTCAATGAGCAGTTCTTC.

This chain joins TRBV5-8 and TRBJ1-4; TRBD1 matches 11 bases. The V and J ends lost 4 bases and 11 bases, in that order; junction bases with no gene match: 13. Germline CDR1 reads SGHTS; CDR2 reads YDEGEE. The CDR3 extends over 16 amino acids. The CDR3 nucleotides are TGTGCCAGCAGCGGACAGGGGGCGATCGGGTCTGAGAAACTGTTTTTT. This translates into CASSGQGAIGSEKLFF.

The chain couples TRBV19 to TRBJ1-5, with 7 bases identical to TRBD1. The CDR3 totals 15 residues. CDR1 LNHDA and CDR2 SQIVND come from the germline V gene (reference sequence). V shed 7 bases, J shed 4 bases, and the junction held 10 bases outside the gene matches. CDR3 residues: CASKLRDRLNQPQHF. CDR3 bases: TGTGCCAGTAAGCTGAGGGACAGACTAAATCAGCCCCAGCATTTT. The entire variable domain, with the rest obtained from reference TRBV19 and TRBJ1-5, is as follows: DGGITQSPKYLFRKEGQNVTLSCEQNLNHDAMYWYRQDPGQGLRLIYYSQIVNDFQKGDIAEGYSVSREKKESFPLTVTSAQKNPTAFYLCASKLRDRLNQPQHFGDGTRLSIL.

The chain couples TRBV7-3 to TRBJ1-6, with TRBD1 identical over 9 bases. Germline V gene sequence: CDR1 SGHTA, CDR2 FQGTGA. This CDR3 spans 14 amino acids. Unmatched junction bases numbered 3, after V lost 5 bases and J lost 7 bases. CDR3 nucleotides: TGTGCCAGCAGCCGCGACAGGGGGAATTCACCCCTCCACTTT. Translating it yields CASSRDRGNSPLHF.

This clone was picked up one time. The CDR3 nucleotides are TGCGCCAGCAGCCAGGACAGGGGGCGCGCAGAGACCCAGTACTTC. This codes for CASSQDRGRAETQYF. The chain has TRBV5-1 and TRBJ2-5; 11 bases are shared with TRBD1. The CDR3 has 15 residues. From germline, CDR1 is SGHRS and CDR2 YFSETQ. V shed 4 bases, J shed 4 bases, and the junction held 6 bases outside the gene matches.

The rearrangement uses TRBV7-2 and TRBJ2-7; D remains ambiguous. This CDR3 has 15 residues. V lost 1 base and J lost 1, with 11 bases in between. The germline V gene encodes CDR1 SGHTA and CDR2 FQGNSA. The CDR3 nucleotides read TGTGCCAGCAGCTTAGAATCTTTTAGTTCCTACGAGCAGTACTTC. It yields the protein CASSLESFSSYEQYF.

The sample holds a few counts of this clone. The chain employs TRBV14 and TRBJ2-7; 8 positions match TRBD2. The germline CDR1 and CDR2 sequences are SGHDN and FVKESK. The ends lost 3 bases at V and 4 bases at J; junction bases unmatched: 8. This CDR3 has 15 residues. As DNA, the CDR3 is TGTGCCAGCAGCCAGGCGGCGGGGGGCGGTTACGAGCAGTACTTC. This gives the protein CASSQAAGGGYEQYF. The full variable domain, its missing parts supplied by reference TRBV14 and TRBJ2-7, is EAGVTQFPSHSVIEKGQTVTLRCDPISGHDNLYWYRRVMGKEIKFLLHFVKESKQDESGMPNNRFLAERTGGTYSTLKVQPAELEDSGVYFCASSQAAGGGYEQYFGPGTRLTVT.